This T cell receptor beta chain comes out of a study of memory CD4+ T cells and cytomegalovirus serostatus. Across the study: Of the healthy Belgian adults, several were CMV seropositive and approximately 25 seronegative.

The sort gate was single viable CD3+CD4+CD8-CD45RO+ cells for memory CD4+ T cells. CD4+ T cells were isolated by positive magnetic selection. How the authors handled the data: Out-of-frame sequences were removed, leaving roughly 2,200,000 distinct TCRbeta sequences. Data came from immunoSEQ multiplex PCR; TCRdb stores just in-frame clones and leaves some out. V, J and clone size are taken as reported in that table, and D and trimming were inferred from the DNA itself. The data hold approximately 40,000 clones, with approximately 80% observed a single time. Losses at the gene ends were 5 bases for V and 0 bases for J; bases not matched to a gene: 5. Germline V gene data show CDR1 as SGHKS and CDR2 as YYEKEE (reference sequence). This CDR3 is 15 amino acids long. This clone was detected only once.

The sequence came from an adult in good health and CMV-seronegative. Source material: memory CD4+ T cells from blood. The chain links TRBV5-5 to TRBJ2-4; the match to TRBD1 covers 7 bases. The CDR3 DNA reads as TGTGCCAGCAGTCTGGGACAGCTAGCCAAAAACATTCAGTACTTC. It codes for CASSLGQLAKNIQYF. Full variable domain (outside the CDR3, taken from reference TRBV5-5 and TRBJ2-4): DAGVTQSPTHLIKTRGQQVTLRCSPISGHKSVSWYQQVLGQGPQFIFQYYEKEERGRGNFPDRFSARQFPNYSSELNVNALLLGDSALYLCASSLGQLAKNIQYFGAGTRLSVL.